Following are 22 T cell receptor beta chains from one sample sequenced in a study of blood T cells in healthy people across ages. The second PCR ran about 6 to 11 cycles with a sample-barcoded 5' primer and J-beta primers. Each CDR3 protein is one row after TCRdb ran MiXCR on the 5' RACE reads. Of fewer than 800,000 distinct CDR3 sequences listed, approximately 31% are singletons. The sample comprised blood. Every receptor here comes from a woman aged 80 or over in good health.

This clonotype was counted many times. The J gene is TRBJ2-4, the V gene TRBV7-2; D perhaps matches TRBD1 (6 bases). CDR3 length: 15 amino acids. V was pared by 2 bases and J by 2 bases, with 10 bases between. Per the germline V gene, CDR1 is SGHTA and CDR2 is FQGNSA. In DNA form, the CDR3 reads TGTGCCAGCAGCTTAACAGGGTTGCCCAAAAACATTCAGTACTTC. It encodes CASSLTGLPKNIQYF.

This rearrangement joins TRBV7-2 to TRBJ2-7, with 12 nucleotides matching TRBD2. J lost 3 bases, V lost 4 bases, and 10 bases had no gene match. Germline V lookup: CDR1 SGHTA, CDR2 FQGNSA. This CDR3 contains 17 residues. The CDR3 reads CASSSSATSGSLYEQYF. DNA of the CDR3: TGTGCCAGCAGCTCCTCTGCGACTAGCGGGAGCCTCTACGAGCAGTACTTC.

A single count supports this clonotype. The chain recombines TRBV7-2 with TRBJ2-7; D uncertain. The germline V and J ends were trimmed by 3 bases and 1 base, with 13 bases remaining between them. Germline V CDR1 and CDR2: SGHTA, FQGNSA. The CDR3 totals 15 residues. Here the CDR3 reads CASSFPTSPSYEQYF. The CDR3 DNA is TGTGCCAGCAGCTTCCCTACTTCGCCTTCCTACGAGCAGTACTTC.

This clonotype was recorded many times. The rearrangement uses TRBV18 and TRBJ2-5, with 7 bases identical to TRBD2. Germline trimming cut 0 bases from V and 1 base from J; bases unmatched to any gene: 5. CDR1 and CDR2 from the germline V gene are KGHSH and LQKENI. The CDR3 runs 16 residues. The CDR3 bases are TGTGCCAGCTCACCACCGGTGGCTAGCGGCCAAGAGACCCAGTACTTC. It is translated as CASSPPVASGQETQYF. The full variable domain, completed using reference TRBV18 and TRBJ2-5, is NAGVMQNPRHLVRRRGQEARLRCSPMKGHSHVYWYRQLPEEGLKFMVYLQKENIIDESGMPKERFSAEFPKEGPSILRIQQVVRGDSAAYFCASSPPVASGQETQYFGPGTRLLVL.

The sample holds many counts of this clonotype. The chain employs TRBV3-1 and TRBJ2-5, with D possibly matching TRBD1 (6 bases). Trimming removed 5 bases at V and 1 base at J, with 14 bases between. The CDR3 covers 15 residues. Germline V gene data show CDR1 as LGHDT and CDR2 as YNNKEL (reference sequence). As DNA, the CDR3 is TGTGCCAGCAGCGCCACAGGGACCCTCCAAGAGACCCAGTACTTC. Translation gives CASSATGTLQETQYF.

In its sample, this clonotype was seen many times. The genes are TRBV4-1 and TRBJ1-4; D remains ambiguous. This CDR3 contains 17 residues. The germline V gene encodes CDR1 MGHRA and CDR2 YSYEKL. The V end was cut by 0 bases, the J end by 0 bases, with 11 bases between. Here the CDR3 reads CASSQDEVIATNEKLFF. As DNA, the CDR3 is TGCGCCAGCAGCCAAGATGAGGTTATTGCAACTAATGAAAAACTGTTTTTT.

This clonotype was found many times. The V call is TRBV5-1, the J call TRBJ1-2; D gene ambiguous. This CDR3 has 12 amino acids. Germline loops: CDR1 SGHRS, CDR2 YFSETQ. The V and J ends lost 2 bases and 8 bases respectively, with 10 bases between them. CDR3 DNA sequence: TGCGCCAGCAGCTTAAACGGGGAAGGCTACACCTTC. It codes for CASSLNGEGYTF.

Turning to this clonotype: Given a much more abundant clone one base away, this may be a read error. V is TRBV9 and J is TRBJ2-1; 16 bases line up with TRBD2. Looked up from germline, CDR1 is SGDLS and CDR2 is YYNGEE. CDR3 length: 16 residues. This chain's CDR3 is CASSVGLAGGQNERFF. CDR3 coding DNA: TGTGCCAGCAGCGTGGGACTAGCGGGGGGGCAAAATGAGCGGTTCTTC.

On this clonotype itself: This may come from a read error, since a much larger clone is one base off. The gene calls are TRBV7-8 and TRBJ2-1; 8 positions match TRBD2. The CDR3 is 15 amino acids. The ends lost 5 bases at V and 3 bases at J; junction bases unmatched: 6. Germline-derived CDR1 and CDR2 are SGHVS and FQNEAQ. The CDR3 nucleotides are TGTGCCAGCAGCACTAAGCGGGGGCTCTACAATGAGCAGTTCTTC. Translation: CASSTKRGLYNEQFF.

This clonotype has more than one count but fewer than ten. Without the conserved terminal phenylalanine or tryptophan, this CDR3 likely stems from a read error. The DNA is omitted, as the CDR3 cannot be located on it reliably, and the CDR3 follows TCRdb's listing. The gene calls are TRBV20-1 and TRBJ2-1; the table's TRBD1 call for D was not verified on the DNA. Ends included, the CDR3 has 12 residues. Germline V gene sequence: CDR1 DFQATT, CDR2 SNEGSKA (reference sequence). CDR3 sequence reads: CSARAGEGARFC.

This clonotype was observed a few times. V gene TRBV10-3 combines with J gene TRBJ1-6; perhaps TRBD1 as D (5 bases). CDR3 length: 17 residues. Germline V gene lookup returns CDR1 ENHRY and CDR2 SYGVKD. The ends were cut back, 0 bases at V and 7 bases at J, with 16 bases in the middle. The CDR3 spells CAISESGPLGRNSPLHF. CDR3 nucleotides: TGTGCCATCAGTGAGTCGGGACCGTTGGGAAGGAATTCACCCCTCCACTTT.

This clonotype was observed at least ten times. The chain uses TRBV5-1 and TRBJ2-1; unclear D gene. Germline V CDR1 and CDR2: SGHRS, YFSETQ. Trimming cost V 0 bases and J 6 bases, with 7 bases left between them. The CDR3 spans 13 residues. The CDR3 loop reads CASSLVQTNEQFF. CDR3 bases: TGCGCCAGCAGCTTGGTTCAGACCAATGAGCAGTTCTTC.

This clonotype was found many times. This CDR3 reads CASSPGLARAFETQYF. DNA for the CDR3: TGCGCCAGCAGCCCAGGACTAGCCAGGGCTTTTGAGACCCAGTACTTC. This chain links TRBV5-1 with TRBJ2-5; 8 bases map to TRBD2. The CDR3 runs to 16 residues. Germline CDR1 reads SGHRS; CDR2 reads YFSETQ. With 4 bases clipped from V and 5 bases from J, the junction kept 13 bases outside the gene matches.

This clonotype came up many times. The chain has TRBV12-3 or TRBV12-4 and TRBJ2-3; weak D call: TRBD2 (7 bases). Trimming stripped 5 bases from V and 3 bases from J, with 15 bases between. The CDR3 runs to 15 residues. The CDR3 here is CASSLWGGPTDTQYF. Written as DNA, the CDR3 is TGTGCCAGCAGTCTATGGGGGGGGCCGACAGATACGCAGTATTTT.

CDR3 protein: CAWSPGGQETQYF. DNA of the CDR3: TGTGCCTGGAGCCCCGGGGGCCAAGAGACCCAGTACTTC. The chain links TRBV30 to TRBJ2-5, with D possibly TRBD2 on 6 matching bases. Germline V lookup: CDR1 GTSNPN, CDR2 SVGIG (reference sequence). The CDR3 is 13 residues long. Between the trimmed V and J ends, which lost 3 bases and 1 base, there was a span of 9 bases.

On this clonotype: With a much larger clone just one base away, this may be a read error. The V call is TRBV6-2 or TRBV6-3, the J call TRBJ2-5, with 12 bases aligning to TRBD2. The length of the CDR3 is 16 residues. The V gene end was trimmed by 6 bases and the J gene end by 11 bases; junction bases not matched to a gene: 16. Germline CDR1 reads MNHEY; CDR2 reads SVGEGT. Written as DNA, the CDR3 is TGTGCCAGCAGGGGTCCAACTAGCGGGGGGTTTAATGAGCAGTACTTC. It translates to CASRGPTSGGFNEQYF.

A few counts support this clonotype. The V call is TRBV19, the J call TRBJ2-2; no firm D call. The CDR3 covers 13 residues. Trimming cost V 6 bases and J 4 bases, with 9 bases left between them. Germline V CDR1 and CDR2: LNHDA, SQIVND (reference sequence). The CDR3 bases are TGTGCCAGTAGGATTCAAATCACCGGGGAGCTGTTTTTT. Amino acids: CASRIQITGELFF.

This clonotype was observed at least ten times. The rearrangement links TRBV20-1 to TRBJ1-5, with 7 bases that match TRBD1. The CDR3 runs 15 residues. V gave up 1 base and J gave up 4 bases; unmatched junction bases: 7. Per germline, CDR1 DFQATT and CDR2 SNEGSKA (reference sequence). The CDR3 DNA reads TGCAGTGCTAGAGGTCCGGGACAGAAGAATCAGCCCCAGCATTTT. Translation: CSARGPGQKNQPQHF.

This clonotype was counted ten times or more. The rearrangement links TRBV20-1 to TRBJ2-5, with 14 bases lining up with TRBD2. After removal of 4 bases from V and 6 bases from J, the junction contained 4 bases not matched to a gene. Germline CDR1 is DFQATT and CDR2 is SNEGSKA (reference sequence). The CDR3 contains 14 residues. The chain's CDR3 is CSAMTSGGAKTQYF. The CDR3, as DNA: TGCAGTGCTATGACTAGCGGGGGGGCCAAGACCCAGTACTTC.

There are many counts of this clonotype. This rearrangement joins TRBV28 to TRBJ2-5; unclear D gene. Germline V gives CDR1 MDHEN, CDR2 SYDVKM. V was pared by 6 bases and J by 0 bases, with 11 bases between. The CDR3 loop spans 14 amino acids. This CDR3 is CASSLGGNQETQYF. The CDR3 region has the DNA TGTGCCAGCAGCCTGGGCGGTAACCAAGAGACCCAGTACTTC.

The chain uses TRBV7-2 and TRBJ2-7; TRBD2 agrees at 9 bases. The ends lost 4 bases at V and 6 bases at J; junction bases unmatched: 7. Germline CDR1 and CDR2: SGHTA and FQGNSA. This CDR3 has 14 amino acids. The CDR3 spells CASSSLAGVREQYF. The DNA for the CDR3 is TGTGCCAGCAGCTCCTTAGCGGGGGTACGCGAGCAGTACTTC. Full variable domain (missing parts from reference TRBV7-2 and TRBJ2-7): GAGVSQSPSNKVTEKGKDVELRCDPISGHTALYWYRQSLGQGLEFLIYFQGNSAPDKSGLPSDRFSAERTGGSVSTLTIQRTQQEDSAVYLCASSSLAGVREQYFGPGTRLTVT.

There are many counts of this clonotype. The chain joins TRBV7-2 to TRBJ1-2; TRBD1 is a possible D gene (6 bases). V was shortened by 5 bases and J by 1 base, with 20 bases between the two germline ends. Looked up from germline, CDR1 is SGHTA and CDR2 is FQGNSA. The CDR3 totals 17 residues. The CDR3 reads CASSTSLRDNLNYGYTF. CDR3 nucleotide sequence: TGTGCCAGCAGCACCTCCCTCCGGGACAACCTTAACTATGGCTACACCTTC.